This is a list of T cell receptor beta chains from one sample in a study of CD4+ T cells in melanoma. Clones were sequenced by immunoSEQ multiplex PCR, and TCRdb holds only the in-frame ones, with some missing. The sample consists of roughly 120,000 clones, approximately 92% of them appearing once. Sequencing was done on a sample of peripheral blood. These receptors were taken from a human donor with melanoma. The CDR3 runs from the conserved cysteine through the conserved F or W. The D gene is left open where the match is weak. Only some rows state a clone size, as once, few, many or a class for expanded clones.

D: TRBD2
V: TRBV5-6
size: NA
J: TRBJ2-5
CDR3: CASSAGLAEETQYF
DNA: TGTGCCAGCAGCGCGGGACTAGCAGAAGAGACCCAGTACTTC

D: TRBD2
V: TRBV4-1
size: NA
J: TRBJ2-1
CDR3: CASSQGLAGGPRNEQFF
DNA: TGCGCCAGCAGCCAAGGGCTAGCGGGAGGGCCGCGGAATGAGCAGTTCTTC

D: NA
V: TRBV9
size: NA
J: TRBJ1-2
CDR3: CASSVSGGWDGYTF
DNA: TGTGCCAGCAGCGTCAGTGGAGGGTGGGACGGCTACACCTTC

D: TRBD2
V: TRBV7-2
size: NA
J: TRBJ2-1
CDR3: CASSSQTSGGATFYEQFF
DNA: TGTGCCAGCAGCTCGCAGACTAGCGGGGGGGCTACTTTTTATGAGCAGTTCTTC

D: NA
V: TRBV28
size: NA
J: TRBJ1-4
CDR3: CASSPATGFVNNEKLFF
DNA: TGTGCCAGCAGTCCGGCAACAGGGTTTGTGAACAATGAAAAACTGTTTTTT

D: NA
V: TRBV7-3
size: NA
J: TRBJ2-3
CDR3: CASSIGQALDTQYF
DNA: TGTGCCAGCAGCATTGGGCAGGCATTGGATACGCAGTATTTT

D: NA
V: TRBV20-1
size: once
J: TRBJ2-3
CDR3: CSAHSTDTQYF
DNA: TGCAGTGCTCATAGCACAGATACGCAGTATTTT

D: TRBD1
V: TRBV7-2
size: NA
J: TRBJ2-7
CDR3: CASSLGQTIYEQYF
DNA: TGTGCCAGCAGTCTGGGACAGACGATCTACGAGCAGTACTTC

D: TRBD2
V: TRBV10-3
size: NA
J: TRBJ2-3
CDR3: CAISGGRDGDTQYF
DNA: TGTGCCATCAGTGGGGGGAGGGACGGGGATACGCAGTATTTT

D: TRBD1
V: TRBV6-1
size: NA
J: TRBJ1-3
CDR3: CASNPGTGTGNTIYF
DNA: TGTGCCAGCAACCCCGGGACAGGGACTGGAAACACCATATATTTT

D: NA
V: TRBV7-9
size: NA
J: TRBJ2-5
CDR3: CASSLVSGETQYF
DNA: TGTGCCAGCAGCTTAGTTTCAGGGGAGACCCAGTACTTC

D: NA
V: TRBV27
size: NA
J: TRBJ2-1
CDR3: CASSLRVSSYNEQFF
DNA: TGTGCCAGCAGTTTGAGGGTAAGCTCCTACAATGAGCAGTTCTTC

D: NA
V: TRBV4-3
size: NA
J: TRBJ1-2
CDR3: CASSHLGGNGYTF
DNA: TGCGCCAGCAGCCACCTTGGGGGGAATGGCTACACCTTC

D: TRBD1
V: TRBV5-1
size: NA
J: TRBJ1-2
CDR3: CASSLEAGGSYGYTF
DNA: TGCGCCAGCAGCTTGGAGGCAGGGGGCAGCTATGGCTACACCTTC

D: TRBD1
V: TRBV5-6
size: NA
J: TRBJ1-1
CDR3: CASSWGQMNTEAFF
DNA: TGTGCCAGCAGCTGGGGACAGATGAACACTGAAGCTTTCTTT

D: NA
V: TRBV28
size: NA
J: TRBJ1-5
CDR3: CASGTRNQPQHF
DNA: TGTGCCAGCGGGACACGGAATCAGCCCCAGCATTTT

D: NA
V: TRBV7-9
size: many
J: TRBJ2-5
CDR3: CASRDRGRWSETQYF
DNA: TGTGCCAGCAGAGATAGGGGCAGGTGGAGTGAGACCCAGTACTTC

D: NA
V: TRBV28
size: NA
J: TRBJ2-7
CDR3: CASSFSGTKYEQYF
DNA: TGTGCCAGCAGTTTTTCCGGGACAAAGTACGAGCAGTACTTC

D: TRBD1
V: TRBV7-2
size: few
J: TRBJ1-2
CDR3: CASSSPTGRGYGYTF
DNA: TGTGCCAGCAGCTCCCCGACAGGGAGGGGCTATGGCTACACCTTC

D: TRBD1
V: TRBV7-9
size: NA
J: TRBJ1-1
CDR3: CASSSGQGLKNTEAFF
DNA: TGTGCCAGCAGCTCCGGACAGGGTCTCAAGAACACTGAAGCTTTCTTT

D: TRBD1
V: TRBV18
size: NA
J: TRBJ1-1
CDR3: CASSPQGAVGKNTEAFF
DNA: TGTGCCAGCTCACCGCAGGGGGCTGTAGGAAAGAACACTGAAGCTTTCTTT

D: NA
V: TRBV5-4
size: once
J: TRBJ2-7
CDR3: CASSPGGGRTVYEQYF
DNA: TGTGCCAGCAGCCCTGGAGGGGGGCGTACAGTCTACGAGCAGTACTTC